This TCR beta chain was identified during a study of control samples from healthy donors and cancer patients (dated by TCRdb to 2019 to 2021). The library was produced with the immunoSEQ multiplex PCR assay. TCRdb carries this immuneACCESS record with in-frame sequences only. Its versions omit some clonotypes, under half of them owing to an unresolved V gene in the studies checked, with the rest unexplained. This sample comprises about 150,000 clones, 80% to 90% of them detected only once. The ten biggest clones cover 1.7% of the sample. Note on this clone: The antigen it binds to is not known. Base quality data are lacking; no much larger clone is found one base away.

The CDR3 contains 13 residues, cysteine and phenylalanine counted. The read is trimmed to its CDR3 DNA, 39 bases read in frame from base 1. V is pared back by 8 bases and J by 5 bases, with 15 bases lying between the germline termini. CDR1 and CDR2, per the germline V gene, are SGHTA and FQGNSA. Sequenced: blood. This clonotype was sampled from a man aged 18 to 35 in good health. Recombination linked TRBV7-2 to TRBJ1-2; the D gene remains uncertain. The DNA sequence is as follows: TGTGCCAGCCGACTATCCGGAGGGTATGGCTACACCTTC. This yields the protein CASRLSGGYGYTF.